Below, 5 T cell receptor beta chains from the same sample are listed, as sequenced in a study of OX40 agonist ivuxolimab in advanced cancers. Assay: immunoSEQ multiplex PCR; the TCRdb copy retains only in-frame clones and omits some. The data contain 60,000 to 70,000 clones, 91% of them singletons. Sequencing used CD4+ or CD8+ T cells sorted from blood, obtained in a trial of the OX40 agonist ivuxolimab. The receptors were sampled from an adult with an advanced solid tumor such as melanoma, head and neck, liver or kidney cancer.

The gene calls are TRBV27 and TRBJ2-7, with D possibly TRBD1 on 6 matching bases. Germline CDR1 reads MNHEY; CDR2 reads SMNVEV (reference sequence). V was cut by 6 bases and J by 1 base, with 10 bases left in between. CDR3 length: 13 residues. Here the CDR3 DNA reads TGTGCCAGCAGCTACAGGGAATCCTACGAGCAGTACTTC. Protein sequence: CASSYRESYEQYF.

The chain couples TRBV11-2 to TRBJ2-7; 9 bases align to TRBD1. J was trimmed by 4 bases and V by 4 bases; bases with no gene match: 8. The CDR3 runs 15 residues. Germline values: CDR1 SGHAT, CDR2 FQNNGV. CDR3 region: CASSSSDRGGYEQYF. CDR3 coding DNA: TGTGCCAGCAGCTCCTCCGACAGGGGGGGATACGAGCAGTACTTC.

This chain joins TRBV7-2 and TRBJ2-7, with a possible D match to TRBD2 (6 bases). Germline lookup yields CDR1 SGHTA and CDR2 FQGNSA. This CDR3 region has 16 residues. The V gene lost 5 bases and the J gene lost 3 bases, with 20 bases spanning the gap. This CDR3 reads CASSVNRESAYYEQYF. Here the CDR3 DNA reads TGTGCCAGCAGCGTAAACCGGGAGTCGGCATACTACGAGCAGTACTTC.

The gene calls are TRBV7-8 and TRBJ1-1, with D possibly TRBD1 on 5 matching bases. V dropped 6 bases and J dropped 5 bases, with 10 bases sitting between them. The CDR3 loop spans 12 amino acids. CDR1 is SGHVS and CDR2 is FQNEAQ in the germline V gene. The CDR3 DNA sequence: TGTGCCAGCAGGGGGGGAAGGACTGAAGCTTTCTTT. Amino acid sequence: CASRGGRTEAFF.

The chain links TRBV11-3 to TRBJ2-5, with D perhaps TRBD2 (5 bases). This CDR3 is 18 amino acids long. Germline V gene data show CDR1 as SGHNT and CDR2 as YENEEA. V dropped 6 bases and J dropped 0 bases, with 23 bases sitting between them. CDR3 protein: CASSLKGMVTEDQETQYF. The CDR3 DNA reads TGTGCCAGCAGTCTTAAGGGCATGGTGACGGAGGACCAAGAGACCCAGTACTTC.